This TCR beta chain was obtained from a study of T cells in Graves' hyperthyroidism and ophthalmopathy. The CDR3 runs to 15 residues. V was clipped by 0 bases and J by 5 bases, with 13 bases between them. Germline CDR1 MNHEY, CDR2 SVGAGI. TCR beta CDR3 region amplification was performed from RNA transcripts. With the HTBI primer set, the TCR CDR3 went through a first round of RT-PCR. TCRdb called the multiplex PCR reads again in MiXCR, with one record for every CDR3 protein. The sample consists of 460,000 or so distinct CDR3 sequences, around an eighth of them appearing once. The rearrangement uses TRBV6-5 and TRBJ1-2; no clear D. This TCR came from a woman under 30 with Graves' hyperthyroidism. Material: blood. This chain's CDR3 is CASSYSRTASYGYTF. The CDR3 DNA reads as TGTGCCAGCAGTTACTCGAGAACAGCCTCTTATGGCTACACCTTC.